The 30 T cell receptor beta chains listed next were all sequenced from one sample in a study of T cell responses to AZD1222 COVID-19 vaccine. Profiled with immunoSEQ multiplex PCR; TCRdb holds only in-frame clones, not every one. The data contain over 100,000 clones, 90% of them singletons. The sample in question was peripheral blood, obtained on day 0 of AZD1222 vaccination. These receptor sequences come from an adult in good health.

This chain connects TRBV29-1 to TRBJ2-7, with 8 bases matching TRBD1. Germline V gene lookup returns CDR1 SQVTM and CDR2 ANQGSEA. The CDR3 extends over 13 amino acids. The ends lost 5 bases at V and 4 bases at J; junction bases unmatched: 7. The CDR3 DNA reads TGCAGCGTTAACGGACAGGGAAAATACGAGCAGTACTTC. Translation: CSVNGQGKYEQYF.

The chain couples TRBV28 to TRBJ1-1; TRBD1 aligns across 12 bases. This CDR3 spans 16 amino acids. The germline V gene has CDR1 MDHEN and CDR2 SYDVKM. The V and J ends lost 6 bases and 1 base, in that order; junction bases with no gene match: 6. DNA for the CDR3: TGTGCCAGCAGGGTCCCGGGACAGGGGGCGAACACTGAAGCTTTCTTT. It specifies CASRVPGQGANTEAFF. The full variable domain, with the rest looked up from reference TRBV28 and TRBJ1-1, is DVKVTQSSRYLVKRTGEKVFLECVQDMDHENMFWYRQDPGLGLRLIYFSYDVKMKEKGDIPEGYSVSREKKERFSLILESASTNQTSMYLCASRVPGQGANTEAFFGQGTRLTVV.

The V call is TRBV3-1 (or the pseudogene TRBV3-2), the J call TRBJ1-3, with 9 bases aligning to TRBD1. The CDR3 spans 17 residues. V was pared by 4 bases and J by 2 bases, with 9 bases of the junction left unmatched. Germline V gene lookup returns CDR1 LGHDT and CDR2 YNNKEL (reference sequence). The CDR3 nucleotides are TGTGCCAGCAGCCGATTGCGAAGACAGGGGGCTGGAAACACCATATATTTT. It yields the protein CASSRLRRQGAGNTIYF.

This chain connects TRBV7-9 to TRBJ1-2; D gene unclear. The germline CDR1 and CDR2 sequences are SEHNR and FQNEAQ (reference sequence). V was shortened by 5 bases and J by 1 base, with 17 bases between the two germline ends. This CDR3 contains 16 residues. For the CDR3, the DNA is TGTGCCAGCAGCCCCCCGCCCCAACTGCTTAACTATGGCTACACCTTC. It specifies CASSPPPQLLNYGYTF.

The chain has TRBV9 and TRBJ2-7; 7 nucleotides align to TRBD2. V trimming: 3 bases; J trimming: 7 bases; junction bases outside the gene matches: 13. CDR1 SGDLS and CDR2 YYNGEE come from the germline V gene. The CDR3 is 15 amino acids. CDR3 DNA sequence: TGTGCCAGCAGCGGAAAGGGACTACCCAACGAAGAGCAGTACTTC. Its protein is CASSGKGLPNEEQYF.

CDR3: CASSTWTAYEQYF. The CDR3 nucleotides read TGCGCCAGCAGCACCTGGACAGCTTACGAGCAGTACTTC. This rearrangement joins TRBV5-1 to TRBJ2-7; D may be TRBD1 (6 bases). Germline V gene sequence: CDR1 SGHRS, CDR2 YFSETQ. V was trimmed by 4 bases and J by 4 bases, leaving 12 bases between them. The length of the CDR3 is 13 residues.

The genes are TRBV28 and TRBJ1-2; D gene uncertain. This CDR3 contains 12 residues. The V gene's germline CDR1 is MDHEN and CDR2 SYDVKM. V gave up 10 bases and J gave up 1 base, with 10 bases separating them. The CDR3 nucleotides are TGTGCCATCAGAGACCGTAACTATGGCTACACCTTC. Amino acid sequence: CAIRDRNYGYTF.

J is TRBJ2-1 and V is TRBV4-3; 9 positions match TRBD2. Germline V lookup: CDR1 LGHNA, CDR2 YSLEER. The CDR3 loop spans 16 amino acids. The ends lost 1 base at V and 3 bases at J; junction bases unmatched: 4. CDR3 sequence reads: CASSQGASGDYNEQFF. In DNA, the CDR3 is TGCGCCAGCAGCCAAGGGGCTAGCGGGGACTACAATGAGCAGTTCTTC.

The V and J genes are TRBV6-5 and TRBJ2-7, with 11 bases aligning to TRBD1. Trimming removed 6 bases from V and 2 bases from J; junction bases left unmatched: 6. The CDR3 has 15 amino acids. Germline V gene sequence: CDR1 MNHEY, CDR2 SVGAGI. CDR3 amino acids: CASSIGQGATYEQYF. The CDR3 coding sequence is TGTGCCAGCAGCATCGGACAGGGGGCGACCTACGAGCAGTACTTC.

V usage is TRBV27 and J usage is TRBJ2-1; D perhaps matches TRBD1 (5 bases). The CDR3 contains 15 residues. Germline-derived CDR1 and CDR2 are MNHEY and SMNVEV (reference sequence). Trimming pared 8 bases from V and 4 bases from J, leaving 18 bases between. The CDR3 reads CASLPHGARYNEQFF. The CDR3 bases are TGTGCCAGCTTGCCTCATGGGGCCCGATACAATGAGCAGTTCTTC.

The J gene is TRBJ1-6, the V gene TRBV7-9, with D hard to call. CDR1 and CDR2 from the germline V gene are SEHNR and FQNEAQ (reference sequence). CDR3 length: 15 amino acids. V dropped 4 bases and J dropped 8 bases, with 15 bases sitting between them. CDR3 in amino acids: CASSSRILGDSPLHF. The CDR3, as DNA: TGTGCCAGCAGCTCCCGGATACTCGGGGATTCACCCCTCCACTTT.

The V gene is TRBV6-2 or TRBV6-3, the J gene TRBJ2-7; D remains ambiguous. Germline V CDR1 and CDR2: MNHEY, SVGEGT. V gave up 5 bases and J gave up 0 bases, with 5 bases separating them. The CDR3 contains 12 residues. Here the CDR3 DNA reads TGTGCCAGCAGTACCGGCTCCTACGAGCAGTACTTC. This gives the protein CASSTGSYEQYF.

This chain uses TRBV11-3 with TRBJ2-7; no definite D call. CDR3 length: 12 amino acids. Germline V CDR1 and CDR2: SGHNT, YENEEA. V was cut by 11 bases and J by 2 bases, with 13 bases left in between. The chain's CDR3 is CACMGWTYEQYF. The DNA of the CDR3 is TGTGCCTGCATGGGGTGGACCTACGAGCAGTACTTC. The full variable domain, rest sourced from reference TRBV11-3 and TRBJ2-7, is EAGVVQSPRYKIIEKKQPVAFWCNPISGHNTLYWYLQNLGQGPELLIRYENEEAVDDSQLPKDRFSAERLKGVDSTLKIQPAELGDSAVYLCACMGWTYEQYFGPGTRLTVT.

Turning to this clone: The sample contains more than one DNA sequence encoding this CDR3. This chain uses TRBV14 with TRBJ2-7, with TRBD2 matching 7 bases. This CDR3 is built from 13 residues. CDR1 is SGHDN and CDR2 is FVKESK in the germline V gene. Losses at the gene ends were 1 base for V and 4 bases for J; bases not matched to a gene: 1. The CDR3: CASSQVGGYEQYF. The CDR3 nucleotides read TGTGCCAGCAGCCAAGTGGGAGGGTACGAGCAGTACTTC.

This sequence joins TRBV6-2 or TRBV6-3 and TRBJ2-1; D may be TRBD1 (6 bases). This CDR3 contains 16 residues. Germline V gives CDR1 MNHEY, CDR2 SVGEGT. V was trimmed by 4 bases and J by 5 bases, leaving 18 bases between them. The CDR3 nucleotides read TGTGCCAGCAGTTTGGGGACACGGGTATTGGACAATGAGCAGTTCTTC. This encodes CASSLGTRVLDNEQFF.

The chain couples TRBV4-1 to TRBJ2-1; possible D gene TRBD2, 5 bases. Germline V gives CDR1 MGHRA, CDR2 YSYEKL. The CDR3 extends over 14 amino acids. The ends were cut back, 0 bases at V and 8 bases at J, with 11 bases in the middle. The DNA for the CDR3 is TGCGCCAGCAGCCAAGAATACCCGGAGGATGAGCAGTTCTTC. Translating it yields CASSQEYPEDEQFF.

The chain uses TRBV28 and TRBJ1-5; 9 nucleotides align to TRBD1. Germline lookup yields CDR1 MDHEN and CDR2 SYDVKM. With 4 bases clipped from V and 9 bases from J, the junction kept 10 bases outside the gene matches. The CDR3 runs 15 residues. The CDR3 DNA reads TGTGCCAGCAGTTCACCGGGACAGGGCCATAGGCCCCAGCATTTT. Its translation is CASSSPGQGHRPQHF. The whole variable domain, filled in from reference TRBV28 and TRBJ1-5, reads DVKVTQSSRYLVKRTGEKVFLECVQDMDHENMFWYRQDPGLGLRLIYFSYDVKMKEKGDIPEGYSVSREKKERFSLILESASTNQTSMYLCASSSPGQGHRPQHFGDGTRLSIL.

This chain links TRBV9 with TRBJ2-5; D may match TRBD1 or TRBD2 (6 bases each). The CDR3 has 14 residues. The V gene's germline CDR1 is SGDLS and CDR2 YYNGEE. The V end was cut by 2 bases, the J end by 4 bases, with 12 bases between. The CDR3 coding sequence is TGTGCCAGCAGCGTTAGGGGGGCCTTAGAGACCCAGTACTTC. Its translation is CASSVRGALETQYF. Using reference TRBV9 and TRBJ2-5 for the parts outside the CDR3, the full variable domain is DSGVTQTPKHLITATGQRVTLRCSPRSGDLSVYWYQQSLDQGLQFLIQYYNGEERAKGNILERFSAQQFPDLHSELNLSSLELGDSALYFCASSVRGALETQYFGPGTRLLVL.

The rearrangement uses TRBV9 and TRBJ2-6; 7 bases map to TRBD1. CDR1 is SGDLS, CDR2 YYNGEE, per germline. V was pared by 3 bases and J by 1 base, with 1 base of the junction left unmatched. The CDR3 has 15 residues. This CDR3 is CASSDRGSGANVLTF. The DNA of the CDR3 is TGTGCCAGCAGCGACAGGGGATCTGGGGCCAACGTCCTGACTTTC.

The CDR3 DNA is TGTGCCAGCAGTTTACAAATAATACCCGAGCAGTACTTC. Translating gives CASSLQIIPEQYF. The V gene is TRBV28, the J gene TRBJ2-7; D unresolved. CDR1 MDHEN and CDR2 SYDVKM come from the germline V gene. Trimming took off 2 bases at V and 6 bases at J, with 11 bases between the two ends. The CDR3 is 13 amino acids.

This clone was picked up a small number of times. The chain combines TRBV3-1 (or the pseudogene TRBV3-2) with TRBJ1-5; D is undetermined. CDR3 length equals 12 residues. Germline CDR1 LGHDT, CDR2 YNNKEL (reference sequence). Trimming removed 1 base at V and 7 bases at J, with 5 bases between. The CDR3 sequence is CASSQGPQPQHF. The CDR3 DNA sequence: TGTGCCAGCAGCCAAGGCCCCCAGCCCCAGCATTTT.

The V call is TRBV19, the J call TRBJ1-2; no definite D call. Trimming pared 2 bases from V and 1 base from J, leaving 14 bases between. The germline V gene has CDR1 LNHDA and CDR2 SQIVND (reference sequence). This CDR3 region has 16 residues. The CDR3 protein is CASSIPLSGGNYGYTF. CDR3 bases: TGTGCCAGTAGTATACCTCTTTCGGGTGGTAACTATGGCTACACCTTC.

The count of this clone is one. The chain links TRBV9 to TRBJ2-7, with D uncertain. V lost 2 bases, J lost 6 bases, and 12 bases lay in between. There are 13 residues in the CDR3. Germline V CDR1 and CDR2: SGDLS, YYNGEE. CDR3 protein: CASSVMGTAEQYF. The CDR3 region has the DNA TGTGCCAGCAGCGTTATGGGAACAGCCGAGCAGTACTTC.

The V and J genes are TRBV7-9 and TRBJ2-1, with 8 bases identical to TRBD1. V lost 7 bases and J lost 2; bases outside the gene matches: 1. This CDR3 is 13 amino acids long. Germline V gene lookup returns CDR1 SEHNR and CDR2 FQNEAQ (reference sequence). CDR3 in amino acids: CASTGQAYNEQFF. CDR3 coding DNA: TGTGCCAGCACGGGACAGGCCTACAATGAGCAGTTCTTC.

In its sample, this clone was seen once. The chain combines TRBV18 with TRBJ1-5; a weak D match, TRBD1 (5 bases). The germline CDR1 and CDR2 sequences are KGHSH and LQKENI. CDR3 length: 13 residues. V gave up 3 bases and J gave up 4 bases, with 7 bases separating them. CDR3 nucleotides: TGTGCCAGCTCACCCCGGGGGAATCAGCCCCAGCATTTT. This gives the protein CASSPRGNQPQHF.

The CDR3 DNA follows: TGTGCCAGTAGTAGTATGACAGGATCCTACGAGCAGTACTTC. It codes for CASSSMTGSYEQYF. V usage is TRBV19 and J usage is TRBJ2-7, with D possibly being TRBD1 (6 bases). V gave up 4 bases and J gave up 1 base, with 11 bases separating them. Per germline, CDR1 LNHDA and CDR2 SQIVND (reference sequence). This CDR3 is built from 14 residues.

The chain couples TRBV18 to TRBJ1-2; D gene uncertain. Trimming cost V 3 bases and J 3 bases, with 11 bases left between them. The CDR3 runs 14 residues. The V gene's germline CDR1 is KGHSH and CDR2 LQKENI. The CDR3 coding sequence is TGTGCCAGCTCACCTGGACTCAGCGACTATGGCTACACCTTC. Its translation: CASSPGLSDYGYTF.

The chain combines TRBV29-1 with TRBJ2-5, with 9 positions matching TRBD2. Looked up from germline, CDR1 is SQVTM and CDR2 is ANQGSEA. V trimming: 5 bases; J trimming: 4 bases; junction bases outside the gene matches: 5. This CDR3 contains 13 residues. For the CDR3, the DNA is TGCAGCGTTCTAGGCGGGGGGGCAGAGACCCAGTACTTC. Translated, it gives CSVLGGGAETQYF. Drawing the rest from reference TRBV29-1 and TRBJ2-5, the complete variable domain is SAVISQKPSRDICQRGTSLTIQCQVDSQVTMMFWYRQQPGQSLTLIATANQGSEATYESGFVIDKFPISRPNLTFSTLTVSNMSPEDSSIYLCSVLGGGAETQYFGPGTRLLVL.

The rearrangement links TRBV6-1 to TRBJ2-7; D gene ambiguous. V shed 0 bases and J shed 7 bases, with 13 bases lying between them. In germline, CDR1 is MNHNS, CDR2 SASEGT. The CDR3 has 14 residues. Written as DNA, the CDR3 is TGTGCCAGCAGTGAAGCAAGGATCTCTCGGGAGCAGTACTTC. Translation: CASSEARISREQYF.

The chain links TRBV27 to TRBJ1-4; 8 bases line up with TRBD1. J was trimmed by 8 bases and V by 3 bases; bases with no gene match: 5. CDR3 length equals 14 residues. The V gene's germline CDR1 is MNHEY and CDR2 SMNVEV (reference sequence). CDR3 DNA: TGTGCCAGCAGTTTTGGACAGGGTTGGGAAAAACTGTTTTTT. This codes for CASSFGQGWEKLFF. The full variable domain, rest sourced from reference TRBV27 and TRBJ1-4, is EAQVTQNPRYLITVTGKKLTVTCSQNMNHEYMSWYRQDPGLGLRQIYYSMNVEVTDKGDVPEGYKVSRKEKRNFPLILESPSPNQTSLYFCASSFGQGWEKLFFGSGTQLSVL.